The clone carrying this T cell receptor beta chain was counted between two and nine times. Its antigen is currently unknown. TCRdb called the 5' RACE reads again in MiXCR, with one record for every CDR3 protein. This sample has roughly 400,000 distinct CDR3 sequences, with 20% to 25% found just once. This entry belongs to a study of CD8 T cells in ankylosing spondylitis. Points from the study as a whole: Roughly 8 highly homologous variants formed a TCR beta motif that appeared characteristic of ankylosing spondylitis blood.

V shed 4 bases, J shed 4 bases, and the junction held 16 bases outside the gene matches. Germline-derived CDR1 and CDR2 are MNHEY and SMNVEV (reference sequence). The CDR3 has 17 residues. The origin of this receptor is a male donor with ankylosing spondylitis. The rearrangement uses TRBV27 and TRBJ2-7, with TRBD2 identical over 7 bases. Sequencing input: blood, either unsorted or a sorted T cell fraction (not recorded which). CDR3 nucleotides: TGTGCCAGCAGTTCTCCCCAGTGGGGAGCGGGAAAGTACGAGCAGTACTTC. Translating gives CASSSPQWGAGKYEQYF.